The source of this T cell receptor (beta chain) is a study of identical twins (dated by TCRdb to 2015 to 2016). Broadly, across the study: To test whether fetal clonotypes persist, this study deep-sequenced TCR alpha and beta repertoires from monozygotic twins, from unrelated adults of various ages, and from cord blood. Replicate twin experiments were performed at different times using different library preparation protocols to rule out contamination.

Every donor in the study was a healthy Caucasian. The twin cohort consisted of three pairs of female monozygotic twins, all aged roughly 18 to 30 years. Peripheral blood mononuclear cells were the source from which RNA for the TCR libraries was isolated. Points the paper makes about the study in general: The excess sharing between twins in beta out-of-frame sequences was weaker because fewer shared sequences reduced the signal-to-noise ratio. In monozygotic twins, recombination models systematically underestimated out-of-frame TCR alpha sharing, but the models matched the sharing seen between unrelated individuals. Out-of-frame TCR alpha sequences shared between twins showed an excess of low generation-probability sequences compared with coincidental sharing between unrelated individuals. Because the same donors could not be followed over many years, conclusions were based on cross-sectional statistical analysis. Zero-insertion analyses could be partly confounded by invariant T cells such as MAIT and iNKT, although diverse VJ usage argued against such confounding for most clonotypes. Abundant cord blood beta clonotypes carried fewer insertions; young adult naive repertoires showed a weaker similar trend, while memory repertoires showed none.

Reading from cysteine to phenylalanine, the CDR3 counts 19 amino acids. The DNA shown is the 57-base CDR3, in frame from base 1. From a lookup of the germline V gene, CDR1 and CDR2 are SGHRS and YFSETQ. V is cut back by 1 base and J by 1 base, with 17 bases in the junction unmatched. Worth noting for this clonotype: Its antigen has not been determined. Base quality data are lacking; no much larger clone is found one base away.

To prepare the library, 5' RACE was applied. TCRdb shows the sequencer as Illumina HiSeq 2000. Template switching introduced a universal primer binding site; the final cDNA contained a unique molecular identifier, enabling accurate counting of TCR cDNA molecules. First-strand cDNA for TCR alpha and beta chains was synthesized from specific primers in the conserved constant-segment region. To control for contamination, every cDNA library was double barcoded, receiving both a SMART-Mk sample barcode and Illumina barcodes. TruSeq adapter sequences, together with Illumina sample barcodes, were added in two successive PCR steps. TCR alpha and beta cDNA libraries were sequenced on the Illumina HiSeq platform with custom primers. The study's own analysis went as follows. MiGEC processed the raw reads to extract unique molecular identifiers, while MiXCR was used to determine the CDR3 positions. Recombination models were inferred per individual with the repgenHMM and IGoR tools using an EM algorithm. The tcR package in R was used for shared clonotype analysis, with sharing normalized by the product of cloneset sizes. To study raw recombination without the effects of thymic and clonal selection, out-of-frame nonproductive sequences were analyzed. In TCRdb, the public reads were trimmed at Q25 with fastp and aligned with MiXCR, with productive beta chains retained. One record per CDR3 amino acid sequence lists the most common genes and DNA. Clone size and V and J calls follow TCRdb, not the original study. For this sample the table gives about 660,000 distinct CDR3 sequences, of which less than 10% were detected only once. The biggest ten clones account for about 0.98% of the sample.

The same sample was also studied in work on yellow fever vaccine responses in identical twins. The second study's authors report: The T cell response to vaccination in identical twins was reported by the authors to appear partly convergent and partly personalized. Focusing on identical twins, the study followed the T cell clones that responded to the vaccine, and did so with precision.

The chain was built from TRBV5-1 and TRBJ2-7; 7 nucleotides in the junction match TRBD1. This clonotype was sampled from a woman in her late teens or twenties in good health. Sequencing was performed on PBMCs. The CDR3 reads CASSLLMIGTAPGSYEQYF. The DNA is TGCGCCAGCAGCTTGTTGATGATCGGGACAGCGCCGGGTTCCTACGAGCAGTACTTC.